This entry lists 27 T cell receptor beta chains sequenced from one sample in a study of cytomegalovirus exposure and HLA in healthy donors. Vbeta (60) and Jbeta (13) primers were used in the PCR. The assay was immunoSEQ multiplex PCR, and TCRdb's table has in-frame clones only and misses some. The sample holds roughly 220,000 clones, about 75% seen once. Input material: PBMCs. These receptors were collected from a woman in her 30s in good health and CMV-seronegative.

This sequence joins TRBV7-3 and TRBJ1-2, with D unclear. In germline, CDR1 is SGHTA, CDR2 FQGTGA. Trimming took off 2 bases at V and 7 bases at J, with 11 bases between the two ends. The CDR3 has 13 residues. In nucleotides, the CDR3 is TGTGCCAGCAGCTTAGGAGCGGACCGTGGCTACACCTTC. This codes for CASSLGADRGYTF.

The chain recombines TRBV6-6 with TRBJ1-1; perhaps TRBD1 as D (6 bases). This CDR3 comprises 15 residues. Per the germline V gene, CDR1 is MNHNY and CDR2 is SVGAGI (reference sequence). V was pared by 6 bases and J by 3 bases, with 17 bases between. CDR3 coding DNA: TGTGCCAGCAGCCCCACGACGGGGGGCCACACTGAAGCTTTCTTT. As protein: CASSPTTGGHTEAFF.

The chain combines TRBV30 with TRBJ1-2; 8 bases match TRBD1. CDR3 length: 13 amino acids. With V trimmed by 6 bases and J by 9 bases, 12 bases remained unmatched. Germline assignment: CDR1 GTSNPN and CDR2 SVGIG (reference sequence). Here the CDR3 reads CACSVGQGGSYTF. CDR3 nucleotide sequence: TGTGCCTGCAGCGTAGGACAGGGAGGGAGCTACACCTTC.

This chain's CDR3 is CASSLTVGGQETQYF. The CDR3, as DNA: TGTGCCAGCAGCTTGACAGTGGGGGGCCAAGAGACCCAGTACTTC. The rearrangement links TRBV7-9 to TRBJ2-5, with D tentatively TRBD2 (6 bases). The CDR3 is made up of 15 amino acids. CDR1 is SEHNR, CDR2 FQNEAQ, per germline (reference sequence). V dropped 3 bases and J dropped 1 base, with 12 bases sitting between them. The whole variable domain, filled in from reference TRBV7-9 and TRBJ2-5, reads DTGVSQNPRHKITKRGQNVTFRCDPISEHNRLYWYRQTLGQGPEFLTYFQNEAQLEKSRLLSDRFSAERPKGSFSTLEIQRTEQGDSAMYLCASSLTVGGQETQYFGPGTRLLVL.

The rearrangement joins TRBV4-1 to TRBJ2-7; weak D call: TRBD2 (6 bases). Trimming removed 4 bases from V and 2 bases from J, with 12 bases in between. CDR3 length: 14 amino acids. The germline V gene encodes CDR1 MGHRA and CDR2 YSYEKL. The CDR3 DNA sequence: TGCGCCAGCAGCCGCCTGACTAGGACCTACGAGCAGTACTTC. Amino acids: CASSRLTRTYEQYF.

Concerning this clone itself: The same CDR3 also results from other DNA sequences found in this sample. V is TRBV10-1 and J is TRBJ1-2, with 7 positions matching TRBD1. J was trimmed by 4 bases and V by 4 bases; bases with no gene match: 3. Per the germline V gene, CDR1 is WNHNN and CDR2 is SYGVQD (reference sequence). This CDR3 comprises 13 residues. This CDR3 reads CASSGTGSYGYTF. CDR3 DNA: TGCGCCAGCAGTGGGACAGGAAGCTATGGCTACACCTTC.

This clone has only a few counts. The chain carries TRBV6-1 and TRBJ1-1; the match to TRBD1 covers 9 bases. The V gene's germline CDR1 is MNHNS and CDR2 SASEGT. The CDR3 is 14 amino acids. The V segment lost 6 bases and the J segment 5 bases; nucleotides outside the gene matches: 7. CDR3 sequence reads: CASRNRGLTTEAFF. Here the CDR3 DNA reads TGTGCCAGCAGGAACAGGGGGCTTACGACTGAAGCTTTCTTT.

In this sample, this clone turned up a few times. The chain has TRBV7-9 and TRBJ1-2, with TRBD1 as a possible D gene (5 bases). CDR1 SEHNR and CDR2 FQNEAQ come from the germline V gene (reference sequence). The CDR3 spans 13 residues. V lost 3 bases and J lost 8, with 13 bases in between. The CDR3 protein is CASSFSQGRGYTF. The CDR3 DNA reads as TGTGCCAGCAGCTTCTCTCAGGGTCGCGGCTACACCTTC.

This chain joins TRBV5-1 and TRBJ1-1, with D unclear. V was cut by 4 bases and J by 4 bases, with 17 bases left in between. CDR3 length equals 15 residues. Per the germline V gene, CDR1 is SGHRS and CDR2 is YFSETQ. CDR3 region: CASSPTGGGSTEAFF. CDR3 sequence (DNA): TGCGCCAGCAGCCCGACGGGTGGTGGAAGCACTGAAGCTTTCTTT.

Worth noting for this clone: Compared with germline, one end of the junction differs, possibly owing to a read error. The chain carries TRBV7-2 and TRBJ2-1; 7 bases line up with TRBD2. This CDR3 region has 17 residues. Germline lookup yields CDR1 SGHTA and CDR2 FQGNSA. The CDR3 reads CVSSLKSSGLSYNEQFF. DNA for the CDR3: TGTGTCAGCAGCCTCAAATCTAGCGGACTATCCTACAATGAGCAGTTCTTC.

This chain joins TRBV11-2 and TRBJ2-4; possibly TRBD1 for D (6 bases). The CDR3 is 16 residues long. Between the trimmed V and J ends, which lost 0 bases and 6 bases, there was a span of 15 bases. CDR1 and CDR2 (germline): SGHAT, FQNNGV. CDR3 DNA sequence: TGTGCCAGCAGCTTAGAGGGGGCGGGCCCAGGAAACATTCAGTACTTC. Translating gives CASSLEGAGPGNIQYF.

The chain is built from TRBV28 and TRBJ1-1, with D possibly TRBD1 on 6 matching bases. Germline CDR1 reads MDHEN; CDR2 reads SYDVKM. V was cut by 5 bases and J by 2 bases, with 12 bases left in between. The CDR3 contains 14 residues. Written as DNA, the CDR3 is TGTGCCAGCAGTCCCCCGACAGGTAACACTGAAGCTTTCTTT. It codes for CASSPPTGNTEAFF.

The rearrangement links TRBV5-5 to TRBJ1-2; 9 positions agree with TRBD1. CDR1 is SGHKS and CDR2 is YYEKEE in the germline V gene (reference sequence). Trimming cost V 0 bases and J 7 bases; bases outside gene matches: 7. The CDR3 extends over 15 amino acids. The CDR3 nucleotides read TGTGCCAGCAGCTTGGCCTTGGGACAGGGCGGTGGCTACACCTTC. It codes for CASSLALGQGGGYTF.

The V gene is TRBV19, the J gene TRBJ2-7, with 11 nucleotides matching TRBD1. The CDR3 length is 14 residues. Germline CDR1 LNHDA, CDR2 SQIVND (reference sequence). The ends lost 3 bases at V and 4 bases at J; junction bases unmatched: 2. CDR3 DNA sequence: TGTGCCAGTAGTATTGGACAGGGGGCTTACGAGCAGTACTTC. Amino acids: CASSIGQGAYEQYF.

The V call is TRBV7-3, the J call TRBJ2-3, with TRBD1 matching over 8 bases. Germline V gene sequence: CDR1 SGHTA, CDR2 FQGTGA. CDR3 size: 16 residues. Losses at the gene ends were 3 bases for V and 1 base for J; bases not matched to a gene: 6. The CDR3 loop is CASSFKPGQGTDTQYF. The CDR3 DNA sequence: TGTGCCAGCAGCTTCAAACCGGGACAGGGCACAGATACGCAGTATTTT.

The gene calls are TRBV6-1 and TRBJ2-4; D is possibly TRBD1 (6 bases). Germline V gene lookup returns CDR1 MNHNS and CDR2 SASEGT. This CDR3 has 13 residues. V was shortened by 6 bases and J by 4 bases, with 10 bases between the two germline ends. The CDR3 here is CASSRGSKNIQYF. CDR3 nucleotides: TGTGCCAGCAGCAGGGGATCTAAAAACATTCAGTACTTC.

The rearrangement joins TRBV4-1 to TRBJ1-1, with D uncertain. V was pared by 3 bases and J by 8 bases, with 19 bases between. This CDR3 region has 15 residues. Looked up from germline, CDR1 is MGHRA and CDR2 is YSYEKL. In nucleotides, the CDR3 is TGCGCCAGCAGCCAGGGCCCCAATTGGGTCCCCGAAGCTTTCTTT. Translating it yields CASSQGPNWVPEAFF.

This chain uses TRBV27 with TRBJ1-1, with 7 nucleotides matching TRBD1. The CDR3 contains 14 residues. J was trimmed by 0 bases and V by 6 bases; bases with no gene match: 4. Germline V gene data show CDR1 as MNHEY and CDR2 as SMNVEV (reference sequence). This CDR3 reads CASRSQGMNTEAFF. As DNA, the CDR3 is TGTGCCAGCAGGTCACAGGGGATGAACACTGAAGCTTTCTTT.

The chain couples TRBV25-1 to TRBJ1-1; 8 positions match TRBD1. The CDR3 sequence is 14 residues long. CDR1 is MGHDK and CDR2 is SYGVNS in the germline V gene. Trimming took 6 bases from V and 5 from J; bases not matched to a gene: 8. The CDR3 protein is CASRGQAGKTEAFF. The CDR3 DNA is TGTGCCAGCAGGGGACAGGCCGGGAAAACTGAAGCTTTCTTT.

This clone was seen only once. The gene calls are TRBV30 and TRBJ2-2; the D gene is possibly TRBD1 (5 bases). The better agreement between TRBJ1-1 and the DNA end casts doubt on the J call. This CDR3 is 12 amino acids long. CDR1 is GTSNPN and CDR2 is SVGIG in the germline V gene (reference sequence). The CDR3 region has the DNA TGTGCCTGGGCACAGGCGAACACTGAAGCTTTCTTT. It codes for CAWAQANTEAFF.

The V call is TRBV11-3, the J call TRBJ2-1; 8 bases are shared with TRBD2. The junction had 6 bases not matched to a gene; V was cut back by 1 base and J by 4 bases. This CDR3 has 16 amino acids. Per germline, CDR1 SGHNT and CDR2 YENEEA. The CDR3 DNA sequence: TGTGCCAGCAGCTTAGTTCGGGGGGGCGAGTACAATGAGCAGTTCTTC. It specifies CASSLVRGGEYNEQFF.

The CDR3 region is CASGLVYLATPGYNEQFF. CDR3 nucleotides: TGTGCTAGTGGTTTGGTCTATCTAGCGACCCCGGGCTACAATGAGCAGTTCTTC. The rearrangement links TRBV12-5 to TRBJ2-1; possibly TRBD2 for D (6 bases). With 0 bases removed from V and 3 bases from J, the gap between germline ends came to 18 bases. CDR1 is LGHNT and CDR2 is FRNRAP in the germline V gene. The CDR3 contains 18 residues. The complete variable domain, with remaining parts taken from reference TRBV12-5 and TRBJ2-1, reads DARVTQTPRHKVTEMGQEVTMRCQPILGHNTVFWYRQTMMQGLELLAYFRNRAPLDDSGMPKDRFSAEMPDATLATLKIQPSEPRDSAVYFCASGLVYLATPGYNEQFFGPGTRLTVL.

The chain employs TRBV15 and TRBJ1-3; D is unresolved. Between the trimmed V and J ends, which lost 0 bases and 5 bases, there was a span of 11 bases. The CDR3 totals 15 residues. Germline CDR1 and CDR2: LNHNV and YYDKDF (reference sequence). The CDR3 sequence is CATSRDFNNRNTIYF. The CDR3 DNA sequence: TGTGCCACCAGCAGAGATTTTAACAATCGAAACACCATATATTTT.

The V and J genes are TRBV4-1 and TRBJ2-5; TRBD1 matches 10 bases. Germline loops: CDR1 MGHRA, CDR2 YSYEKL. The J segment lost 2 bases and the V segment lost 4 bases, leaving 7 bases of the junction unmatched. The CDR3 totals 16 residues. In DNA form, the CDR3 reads TGCGCCAGCAGCCTTCGACAGGGGGCGGGTCAAGAGACCCAGTACTTC. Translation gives CASSLRQGAGQETQYF.

The CDR3: CASNSVINEAFF. As DNA, the CDR3 is TGTGCCAGTAATTCGGTAATAAATGAAGCTTTCTTT. This chain joins TRBV19 and TRBJ1-1, with D unclear. There are 12 residues in the CDR3. V lost 7 bases, J lost 7 bases, and 13 bases lay in between. Germline lookup yields CDR1 LNHDA and CDR2 SQIVND (reference sequence).

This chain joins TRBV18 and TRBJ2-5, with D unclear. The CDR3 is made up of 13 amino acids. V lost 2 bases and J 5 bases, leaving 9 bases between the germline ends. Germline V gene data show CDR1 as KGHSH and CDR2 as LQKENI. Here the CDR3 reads CASSPGLRETQYF. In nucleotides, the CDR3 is TGTGCCAGCTCACCAGGGCTTCGGGAGACCCAGTACTTC.

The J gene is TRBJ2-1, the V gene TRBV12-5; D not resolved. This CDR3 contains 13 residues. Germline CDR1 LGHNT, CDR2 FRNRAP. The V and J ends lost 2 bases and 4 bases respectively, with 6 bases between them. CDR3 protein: CASGLPPYNEQFF. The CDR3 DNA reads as TGTGCTAGTGGTTTGCCCCCTTACAATGAGCAGTTCTTC.